This T cell receptor (beta chain) was documented in a study of cytomegalovirus exposure and HLA in healthy donors. The PCR ran on 60 Vbeta and 13 Jbeta primers. Generated by immunoSEQ multiplex PCR, the TCRdb table keeps only in-frame clones and is missing some. Of 140,000 to 150,000 clones listed, roughly 80% were seen once; the top ten hold less than 4%. CDR3 length: 14 amino acids. V was cut by 0 bases and J by 10 bases, with 15 bases left in between. The V gene's germline CDR1 is MGHRA and CDR2 YSYEKL. The sequenced sample consisted of PBMCs. V usage is TRBV4-1 and J usage is TRBJ2-5, with D possibly matching TRBD1 (5 bases). The origin of this receptor is a male donor in good health and CMV-seronegative. CDR3 DNA sequence: TGCGCCAGCAGCCAAGAAGAGTCCTTAGGGGACCAGTACTTC. This encodes CASSQEESLGDQYF.